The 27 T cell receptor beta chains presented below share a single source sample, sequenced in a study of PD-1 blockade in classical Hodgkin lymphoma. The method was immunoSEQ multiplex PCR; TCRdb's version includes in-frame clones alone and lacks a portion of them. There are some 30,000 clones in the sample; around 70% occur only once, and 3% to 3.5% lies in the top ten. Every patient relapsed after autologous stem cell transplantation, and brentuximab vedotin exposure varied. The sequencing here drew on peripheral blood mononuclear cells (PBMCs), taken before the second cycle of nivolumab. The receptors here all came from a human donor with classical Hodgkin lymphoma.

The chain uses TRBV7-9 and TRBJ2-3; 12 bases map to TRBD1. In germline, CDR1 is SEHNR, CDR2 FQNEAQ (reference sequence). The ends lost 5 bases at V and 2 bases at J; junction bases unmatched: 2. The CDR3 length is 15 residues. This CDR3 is CASSLGQGATDTQYF. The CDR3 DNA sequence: TGTGCCAGCAGCCTGGGACAGGGGGCCACAGATACGCAGTATTTT. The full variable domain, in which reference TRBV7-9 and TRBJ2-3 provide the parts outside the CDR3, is DTGVSQNPRHKITKRGQNVTFRCDPISEHNRLYWYRQTLGQGPEFLTYFQNEAQLEKSRLLSDRFSAERPKGSFSTLEIQRTEQGDSAMYLCASSLGQGATDTQYFGPGTRLTVL.

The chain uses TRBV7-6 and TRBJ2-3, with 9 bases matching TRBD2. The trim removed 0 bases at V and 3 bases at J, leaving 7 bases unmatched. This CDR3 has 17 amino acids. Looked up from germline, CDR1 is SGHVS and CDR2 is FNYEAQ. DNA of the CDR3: TGTGCCAGCAGCTTAGCCGACTTTAGCGGGGGTACAGATACGCAGTATTTT. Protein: CASSLADFSGGTDTQYF.

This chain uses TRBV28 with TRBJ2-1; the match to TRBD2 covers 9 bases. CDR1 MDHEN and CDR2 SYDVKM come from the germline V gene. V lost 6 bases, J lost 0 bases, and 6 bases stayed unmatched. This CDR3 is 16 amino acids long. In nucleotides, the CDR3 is TGTGCCAGCAGCCATCAGCGGGGGGACTCCTACAATGAGCAGTTCTTC. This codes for CASSHQRGDSYNEQFF.

CDR3 bases: TGTGCCAGCAGCTTAGTGCGGGGATCAGAGCAGTACTTC. Translation: CASSLVRGSEQYF. This sequence joins TRBV11-2 and TRBJ2-7, with D perhaps TRBD2 (6 bases). CDR1 is SGHAT, CDR2 FQNNGV, per germline. The CDR3 extends over 13 amino acids. Deletions cut 1 base from V and 7 bases from J, with 11 bases between.

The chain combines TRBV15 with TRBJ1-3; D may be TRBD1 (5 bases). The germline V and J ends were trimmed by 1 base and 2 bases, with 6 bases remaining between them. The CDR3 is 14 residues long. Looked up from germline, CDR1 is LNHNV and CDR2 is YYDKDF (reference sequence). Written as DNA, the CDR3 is TGTGCCACCAGCAGAGTAGGGGCTGGAAACACCATATATTTT. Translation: CATSRVGAGNTIYF.

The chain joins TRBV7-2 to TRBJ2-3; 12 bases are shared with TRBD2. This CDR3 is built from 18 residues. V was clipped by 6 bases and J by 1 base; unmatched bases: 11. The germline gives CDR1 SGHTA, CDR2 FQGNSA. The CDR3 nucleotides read TGTGCCAGCAGGACTAGCGGGGGCCCGCCTGGAGGCACAGATACGCAGTATTTT. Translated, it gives CASRTSGGPPGGTDTQYF. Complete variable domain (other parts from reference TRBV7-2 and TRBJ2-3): GAGVSQSPSNKVTEKGKDVELRCDPISGHTALYWYRQSLGQGLEFLIYFQGNSAPDKSGLPSDRFSAERTGGSVSTLTIQRTQQEDSAVYLCASRTSGGPPGGTDTQYFGPGTRLTVL.

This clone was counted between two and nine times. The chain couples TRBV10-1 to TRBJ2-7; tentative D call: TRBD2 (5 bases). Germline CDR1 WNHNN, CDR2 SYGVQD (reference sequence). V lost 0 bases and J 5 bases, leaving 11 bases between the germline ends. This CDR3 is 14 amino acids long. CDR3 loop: CASSESRAKNEQYF. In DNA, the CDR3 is TGCGCCAGCAGTGAGTCGAGGGCAAAAAACGAGCAGTACTTC.

This CDR3 is CASSLRSGELFF. CDR3 nucleotide sequence: TGTGCCAGCAGTTTAAGGTCCGGGGAGCTGTTTTTT. The chain employs TRBV27 and TRBJ2-2, with D uncertain. This CDR3 comprises 12 residues. Trimming took 2 bases from V and 6 from J, leaving 4 bases between them. Germline lookup yields CDR1 MNHEY and CDR2 SMNVEV (reference sequence).

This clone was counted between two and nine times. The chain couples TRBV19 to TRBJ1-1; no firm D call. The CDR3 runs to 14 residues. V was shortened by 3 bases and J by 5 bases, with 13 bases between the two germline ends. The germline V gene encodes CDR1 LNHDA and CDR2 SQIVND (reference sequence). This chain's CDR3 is CASSMNSVWTEAFF. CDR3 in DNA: TGTGCCAGTAGTATGAACAGCGTCTGGACTGAAGCTTTCTTT. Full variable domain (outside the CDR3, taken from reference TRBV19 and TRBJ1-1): DGGITQSPKYLFRKEGQNVTLSCEQNLNHDAMYWYRQDPGQGLRLIYYSQIVNDFQKGDIAEGYSVSREKKESFPLTVTSAQKNPTAFYLCASSMNSVWTEAFFGQGTRLTVV.

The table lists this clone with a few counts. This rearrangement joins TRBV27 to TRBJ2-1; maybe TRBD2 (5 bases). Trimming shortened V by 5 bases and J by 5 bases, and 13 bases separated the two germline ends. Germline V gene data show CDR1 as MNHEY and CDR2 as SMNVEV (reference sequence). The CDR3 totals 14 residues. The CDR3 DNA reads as TGTGCCAGCAGTAAAACCGGGAAACACAATGAGCAGTTCTTC. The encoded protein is CASSKTGKHNEQFF.

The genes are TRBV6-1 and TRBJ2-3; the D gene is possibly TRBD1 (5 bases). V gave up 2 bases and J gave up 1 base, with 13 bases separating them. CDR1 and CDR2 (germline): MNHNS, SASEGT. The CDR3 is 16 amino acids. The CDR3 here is CASSERWGRGTDTQYF. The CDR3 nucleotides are TGTGCCAGCAGTGAAAGGTGGGGCAGGGGCACAGATACGCAGTATTTT.

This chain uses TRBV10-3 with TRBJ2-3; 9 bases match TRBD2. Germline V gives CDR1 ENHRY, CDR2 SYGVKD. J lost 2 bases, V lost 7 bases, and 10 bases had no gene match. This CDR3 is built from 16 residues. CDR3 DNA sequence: TGTGCCATCAAGGCGGTAAGCGGGGGGTTCACAGATACGCAGTATTTT. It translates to CAIKAVSGGFTDTQYF.

Here the CDR3 reads CASSYAGDYGYTF. The DNA of the CDR3 is TGTGCCAGCAGTTACGCAGGGGACTATGGCTACACCTTC. This chain uses TRBV6-6 with TRBJ1-2, with D possibly being TRBD1 (6 bases). The CDR3 is made up of 13 amino acids. Germline lookup yields CDR1 MNHNY and CDR2 SVGAGI (reference sequence). Trimming shortened V by 2 bases and J by 3 bases, and 7 bases separated the two germline ends.

CDR3 DNA sequence: TGTGCCAGCAGTTTATCGGCGGCTTCCTACGAGCAGTACTTC. This encodes CASSLSAASYEQYF. The chain combines TRBV27 with TRBJ2-5; no firm D call. The closer fit of TRBJ2-7 to the DNA end suggests the J call may be wrong. The length of the CDR3 is 14 residues. Per germline, CDR1 MNHEY and CDR2 SMNVEV (reference sequence).

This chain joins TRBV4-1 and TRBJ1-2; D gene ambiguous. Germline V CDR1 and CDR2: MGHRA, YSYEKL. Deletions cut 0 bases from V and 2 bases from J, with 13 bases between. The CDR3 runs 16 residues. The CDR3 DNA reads TGCGCCAGCAGCCAAGATGCCACAGCTCAAAACTATGGCTACACCTTC. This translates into CASSQDATAQNYGYTF.

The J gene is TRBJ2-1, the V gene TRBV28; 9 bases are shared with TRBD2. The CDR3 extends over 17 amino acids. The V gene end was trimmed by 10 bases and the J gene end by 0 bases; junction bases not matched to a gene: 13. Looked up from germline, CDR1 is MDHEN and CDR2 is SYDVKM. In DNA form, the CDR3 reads TGTGCCACCACCGCGGGGGGGCTACCCAGCTCCTACAATGAGCAGTTCTTC. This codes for CATTAGGLPSSYNEQFF.

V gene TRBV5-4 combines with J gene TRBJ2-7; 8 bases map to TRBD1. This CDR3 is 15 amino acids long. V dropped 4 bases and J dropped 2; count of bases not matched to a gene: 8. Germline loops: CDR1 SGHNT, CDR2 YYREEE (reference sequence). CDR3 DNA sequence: TGTGCCAGCAGCCACCGACAGGGGTCTACCTACGAGCAGTACTTC. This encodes CASSHRQGSTYEQYF.

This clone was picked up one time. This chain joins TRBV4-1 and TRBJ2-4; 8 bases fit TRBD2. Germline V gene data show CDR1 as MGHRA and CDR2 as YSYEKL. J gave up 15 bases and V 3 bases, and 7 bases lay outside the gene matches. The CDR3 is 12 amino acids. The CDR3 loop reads CASSQGGGRRYF. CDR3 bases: TGCGCCAGCAGCCAGGGCGGGGGGAGGCGGTACTTC.

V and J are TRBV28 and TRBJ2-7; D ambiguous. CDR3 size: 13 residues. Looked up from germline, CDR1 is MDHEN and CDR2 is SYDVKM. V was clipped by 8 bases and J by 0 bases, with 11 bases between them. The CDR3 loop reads CASSGVYSYEQYF. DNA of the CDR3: TGTGCCAGCTCTGGGGTCTACTCCTACGAGCAGTACTTC.

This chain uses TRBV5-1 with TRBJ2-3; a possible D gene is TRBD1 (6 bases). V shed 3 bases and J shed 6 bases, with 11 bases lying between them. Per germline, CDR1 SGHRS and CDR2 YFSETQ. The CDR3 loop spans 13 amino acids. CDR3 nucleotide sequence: TGCGCCAGCAGCTCGCCAGGGGCGGATACGCAGTATTTT. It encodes CASSSPGADTQYF.

The CDR3 is CASSLSGDSSYEQYF. CDR3 coding DNA: TGTGCCAGCAGCTTGTCGGGCGACAGCTCCTACGAGCAGTACTTC. This chain connects TRBV5-4 to TRBJ2-7, with D perhaps TRBD1 (5 bases). The CDR3 is 15 residues long. V was trimmed by 1 base and J by 0 bases, leaving 11 bases between them. Germline loops: CDR1 SGHNT, CDR2 YYREEE (reference sequence).

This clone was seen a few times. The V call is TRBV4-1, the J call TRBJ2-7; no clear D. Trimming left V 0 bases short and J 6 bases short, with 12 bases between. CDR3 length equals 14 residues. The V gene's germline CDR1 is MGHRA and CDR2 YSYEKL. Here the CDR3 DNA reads TGCGCCAGCAGCCAAGATTCCCTCCAGTCCGAGCAGTACTTC. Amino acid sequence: CASSQDSLQSEQYF.

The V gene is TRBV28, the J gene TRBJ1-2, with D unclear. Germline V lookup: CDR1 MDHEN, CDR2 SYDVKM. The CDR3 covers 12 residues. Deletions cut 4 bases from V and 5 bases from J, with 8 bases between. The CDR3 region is CASSSIQYGYTF. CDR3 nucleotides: TGTGCCAGCAGTTCGATACAGTATGGCTACACCTTC.

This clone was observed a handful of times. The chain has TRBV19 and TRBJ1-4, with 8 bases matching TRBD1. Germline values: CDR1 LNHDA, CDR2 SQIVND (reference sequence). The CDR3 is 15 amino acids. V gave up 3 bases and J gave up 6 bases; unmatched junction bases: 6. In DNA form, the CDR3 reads TGTGCCAGTAGTATCACAGGGGGGAGTTATGAAAAACTGTTTTTT. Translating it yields CASSITGGSYEKLFF.

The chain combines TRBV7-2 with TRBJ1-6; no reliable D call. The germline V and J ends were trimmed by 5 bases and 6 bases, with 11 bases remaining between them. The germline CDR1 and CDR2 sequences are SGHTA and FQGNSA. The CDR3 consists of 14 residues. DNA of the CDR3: TGTGCCAGCAGCATACAGTTTGGTAATTCACCCCTCCACTTT. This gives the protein CASSIQFGNSPLHF. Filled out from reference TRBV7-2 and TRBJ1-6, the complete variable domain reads GAGVSQSPSNKVTEKGKDVELRCDPISGHTALYWYRQSLGQGLEFLIYFQGNSAPDKSGLPSDRFSAERTGGSVSTLTIQRTQQEDSAVYLCASSIQFGNSPLHFGNGTRLTVT.

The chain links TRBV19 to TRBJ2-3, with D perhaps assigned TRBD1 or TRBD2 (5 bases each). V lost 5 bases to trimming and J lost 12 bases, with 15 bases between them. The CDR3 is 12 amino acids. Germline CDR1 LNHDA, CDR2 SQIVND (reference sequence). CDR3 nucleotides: TGTGCCAGTAGTTTTGTAGGGACGGTTCAGTATTTT. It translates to CASSFVGTVQYF.

Here the CDR3 DNA reads TGTGCCAGCAGTGAAGGCGGGCCCCCCACCGGGGAGCTGTTTTTT. It is translated as CASSEGGPPTGELFF. V is TRBV2 and J is TRBJ2-2, with a weak D call TRBD2 (5 bases). The CDR3 has 15 residues. Looked up from germline, CDR1 is SNHLY and CDR2 is FYNNEI. Trimming took off 1 base at V and 4 bases at J, with 10 bases between the two ends.